This TCR beta chain was documented in a study of shared clonotypes between healthy human individuals. About the research overall: Three CD4 naive, three CD4 memory, two CD8 naive and one CD8 memory plate were used per donor.

Whole-study findings and limits: Researchers sampled blood only, noting tissue repertoires likely differ.

Trimming shortened V by 5 bases and J by 8 bases, and 13 bases separated the two germline ends. The CDR3 totals 12 residues. Germline V gene data show CDR1 as SGDLS and CDR2 as YYNGEE. Of note for this clone: As yet, its antigen is unknown.

Terminally differentiated effector memory CD45RA+ cells were excluded from the naive CD8 cells, which were CD45RO-negative and positively selected for CCR7. Study processing details: There were no quality scores in the junction-only immunoSEQ sequences, so filtering differed. Some clones are missing from TCRdb's copy, which holds only in-frame ones; the method was immunoSEQ multiplex PCR. D and trimming come from the DNA, and the V and J calls and clone size come from that table. The sample includes about 2 million clones, less than 95% of them seen just once. Sequenced input: naive CD8+ T cells sorted from blood. The chain links TRBV9 to TRBJ1-1; weak D call: TRBD1 (6 bases). The receptor was derived from a man aged 18 to 35 in good health. As DNA, the CDR3 is TGTGCCAGCAGAACTCAGGGGTCAGAAGCTTTCTTT. It is translated as CASRTQGSEAFF.